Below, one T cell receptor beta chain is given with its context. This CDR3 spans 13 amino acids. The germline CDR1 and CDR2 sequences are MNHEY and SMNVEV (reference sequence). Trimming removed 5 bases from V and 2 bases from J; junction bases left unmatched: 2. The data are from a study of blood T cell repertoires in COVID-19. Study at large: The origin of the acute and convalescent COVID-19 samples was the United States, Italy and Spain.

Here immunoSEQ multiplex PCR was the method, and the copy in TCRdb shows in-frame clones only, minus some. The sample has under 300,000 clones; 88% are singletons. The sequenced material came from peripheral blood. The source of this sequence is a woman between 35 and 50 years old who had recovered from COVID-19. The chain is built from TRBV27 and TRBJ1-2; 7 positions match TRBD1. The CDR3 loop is CASSMGQNYGYTF. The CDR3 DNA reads TGTGCCAGCAGTATGGGACAGAACTATGGCTACACCTTC.